The 29 T cell receptor beta chains below all came from one sample that was sequenced in a study of cytomegalovirus exposure and HLA in healthy donors. PCR primers comprised 60 Vbeta and 13 Jbeta primers. TCRdb keeps only in-frame clones here, not all; method: immunoSEQ multiplex PCR. Recorded for this sample: under 100,000 clones. The specimen sequenced was PBMCs. The receptor source for this set is a man between 25 and 39 years old in good health and CMV-seronegative.

The DNA of the CDR3 is TGTGCCAGCAGTGGACAGGAATATTACAGCAATCAGCCCCAGCATTTT. Translated: CASSGQEYYSNQPQHF. The rearrangement uses TRBV6-1 and TRBJ1-5; tentatively, D is TRBD1 (6 bases). In germline, CDR1 is MNHNS, CDR2 SASEGT. V was clipped by 4 bases and J by 1 base, with 14 bases between them. This CDR3 is built from 16 residues.

The chain couples TRBV5-1 to TRBJ1-2; 7 nucleotides align to TRBD1. The germline CDR1 and CDR2 sequences are SGHRS and YFSETQ. The CDR3 runs to 16 residues. V lost 7 bases and J lost 5; bases outside the gene matches: 17. The DNA for the CDR3 is TGCGCCAGCCGACCGGGCGACAGGGCCCCGAGGTATGGCTACACCTTC. Its translation: CASRPGDRAPRYGYTF.

J is TRBJ2-1 and V is TRBV6-4, with TRBD2 matching over 11 bases. Per the germline V gene, CDR1 is MRHNA and CDR2 is SNTAGT. CDR3 length: 15 residues. V was pared by 4 bases and J by 7 bases, with 6 bases of the junction left unmatched. CDR3 in amino acids: CASSALAGERNEQFF. CDR3 bases: TGTGCCAGCAGTGCACTAGCGGGAGAGAGAAATGAGCAGTTCTTC.

The genes are TRBV7-2 and TRBJ2-7; a weak D match, TRBD2 (5 bases). The germline V gene encodes CDR1 SGHTA and CDR2 FQGNSA. The CDR3 spans 18 residues. V was cut by 5 bases and J by 5 bases, with 28 bases left in between. CDR3 sequence: CASSPSPLPVEGWHEQYF. As DNA, the CDR3 is TGTGCCAGCAGCCCCAGCCCCTTGCCGGTAGAGGGTTGGCACGAGCAGTACTTC.

CDR3 nucleotides: TGTGCCAGCAGTTTCGGACAGGGGGCGGCTGAAGCTTTCTTT. Its translation: CASSFGQGAAEAFF. The chain combines TRBV28 with TRBJ1-1; 11 bases align to TRBD1. This CDR3 is built from 14 residues. J gave up 6 bases and V 3 bases, and 3 bases lay outside the gene matches. Germline-derived CDR1 and CDR2 are MDHEN and SYDVKM.

V and J are TRBV5-1 and TRBJ2-7; D is ambiguous. Trimming pared 0 bases from V and 0 bases from J, leaving 13 bases between. Germline V CDR1 and CDR2: SGHRS, YFSETQ. The CDR3 is made up of 16 amino acids. CDR3 amino acids: CASSLASRTISYEQYF. CDR3 DNA sequence: TGCGCCAGCAGCTTGGCCTCTAGAACCATCTCCTACGAGCAGTACTTC.

V usage is TRBV5-1 and J usage is TRBJ2-5; 9 nucleotides match TRBD2. V shed 7 bases and J 2 bases; nucleotides not matched to a gene: 9. CDR3 size: 15 residues. Per the germline V gene, CDR1 is SGHRS and CDR2 is YFSETQ. CDR3 sequence: CASGASGGPQETQYF. The CDR3, as DNA: TGCGCCAGCGGGGCCAGCGGGGGGCCTCAAGAGACCCAGTACTTC.

The chain joins TRBV19 to TRBJ2-3; 7 bases map to TRBD2. This CDR3 region has 16 residues. Trimming at V came to 5 bases and at J to 2 bases, leaving 10 bases not matched to a gene. In germline, CDR1 is LNHDA, CDR2 SQIVND (reference sequence). DNA for the CDR3: TGTGCCAGTAGTCCGAAGGGAGGGTTTTACACAGATACGCAGTATTTT. Amino acid sequence: CASSPKGGFYTDTQYF.

This chain joins TRBV4-1 and TRBJ1-2; D unresolved. The CDR3 is 15 amino acids. Trimming stripped 5 bases from V and 5 bases from J, with 18 bases between. CDR1 and CDR2 (germline): MGHRA, YSYEKL. The CDR3 is CASSTLAGVGYGYTF. In nucleotides, the CDR3 is TGCGCCAGCAGCACCCTCGCCGGGGTAGGATATGGCTACACCTTC.

The V gene is TRBV11-2, the J gene TRBJ1-5, with a weak D call TRBD1 (5 bases). Trimming shortened V by 2 bases and J by 6 bases, and 11 bases separated the two germline ends. Per the germline V gene, CDR1 is SGHAT and CDR2 is FQNNGV. CDR3 length: 14 amino acids. DNA of the CDR3: TGTGCCAGCAGCTTATACGGGGGGACTCAGCCCCAGCATTTT. Amino acid sequence: CASSLYGGTQPQHF.

The CDR3 region is CASSPTGLAGGRVTQYF. The CDR3 bases are TGTGCCAGCAGCCCCACGGGACTAGCGGGGGGGCGGGTTACGCAGTATTTT. This rearrangement joins TRBV2 to TRBJ2-3; the match to TRBD2 covers 16 bases. The CDR3 spans 17 residues. The V gene's germline CDR1 is SNHLY and CDR2 FYNNEI. V lost 6 bases and J lost 8; bases outside the gene matches: 11.

V is TRBV6-6 and J is TRBJ2-7; 9 bases are shared with TRBD1. V dropped 5 bases and J dropped 1; count of bases not matched to a gene: 9. The CDR3 is made up of 16 amino acids. Germline V gene lookup returns CDR1 MNHNY and CDR2 SVGAGI (reference sequence). The CDR3 coding sequence is TGTGCCAGCAGTACGACCGGGACAGGGAGATCCTACGAGCAGTACTTC. Translation gives CASSTTGTGRSYEQYF.

V gene TRBV2 combines with J gene TRBJ2-7, with 10 bases identical to TRBD2. Looked up from germline, CDR1 is SNHLY and CDR2 is FYNNEI. The CDR3 is 17 residues long. V lost 4 bases, J lost 0 bases, and 9 bases stayed unmatched. CDR3 sequence (DNA): TGTGCCAGCAGTGGAAATAGCGGGGGGTTCAGCTCCTACGAGCAGTACTTC. Translation gives CASSGNSGGFSSYEQYF.

The V gene is TRBV19, the J gene TRBJ1-6, with D maybe TRBD1 (6 bases). V was clipped by 3 bases and J by 7 bases, with 7 bases between them. CDR1 and CDR2 (germline): LNHDA, SQIVND (reference sequence). The CDR3 contains 13 residues. The CDR3 region is CASSIRGNSPLHF. DNA of the CDR3: TGTGCCAGTAGTATTAGGGGGAATTCACCCCTCCACTTT.

The chain recombines TRBV2 with TRBJ2-2, with 10 bases matching TRBD2. CDR3 length: 14 amino acids. Germline-derived CDR1 and CDR2 are SNHLY and FYNNEI. The V gene end was trimmed by 6 bases and the J gene end by 7 bases; junction bases not matched to a gene: 5. CDR3 DNA: TGTGCCAGCAGGAGCGGGGGGGCCGACGGGGAGCTGTTTTTT. Its protein product is CASRSGGADGELFF.

CDR3 DNA sequence: TGCGCCAGCAGCCAAGAGTCGGACAGGGGGCGCCTCGACGGACTAGCCAAAAACATTCAGTACTTC. Translation: CASSQESDRGRLDGLAKNIQYF. The chain employs TRBV4-3 and TRBJ2-4, with 11 bases matching TRBD1. V dropped 0 bases and J dropped 0; count of bases not matched to a gene: 16. The germline CDR1 and CDR2 sequences are LGHNA and YSLEER. The CDR3 consists of 22 residues.

V and J are TRBV29-1 and TRBJ1-1; D gene unclear. The germline CDR1 and CDR2 sequences are SQVTM and ANQGSEA. The CDR3 covers 13 residues. Trimming took 7 bases from V and 11 from J, leaving 23 bases between them. CDR3 DNA: TGCAGCGATACCGACGGGGAATACCGGCCGGCTTTCTTT. This gives the protein CSDTDGEYRPAFF. The variable domain in full, with the rest retrieved from reference TRBV29-1 and TRBJ1-1, is SAVISQKPSRDICQRGTSLTIQCQVDSQVTMMFWYRQQPGQSLTLIATANQGSEATYESGFVIDKFPISRPNLTFSTLTVSNMSPEDSSIYLCSDTDGEYRPAFFGQGTRLTVV.

This rearrangement joins TRBV6-1 to TRBJ1-1, with 7 bases matching TRBD1. Germline-derived CDR1 and CDR2 are MNHNS and SASEGT. After removal of 8 bases from V and 3 bases from J, the junction contained 12 bases not matched to a gene. The CDR3 spans 15 residues. CDR3 protein: CASCRQGRMDTEAFF. The CDR3 region has the DNA TGTGCCAGCTGCCGACAGGGCCGTATGGACACTGAAGCTTTCTTT.

The rearrangement uses TRBV28 and TRBJ1-5, with a tentative D call TRBD1 (6 bases). The germline V and J ends were trimmed by 7 bases and 1 base, with 11 bases remaining between them. Germline CDR1 is MDHEN and CDR2 is SYDVKM. This CDR3 has 14 amino acids. The CDR3 DNA follows: TGTGCCAGCAAACAGGGTGGAAGCAATCAGCCCCAGCATTTT. This translates into CASKQGGSNQPQHF.

The V gene is TRBV5-1, the J gene TRBJ2-1, with 7 positions matching TRBD1. J gave up 3 bases and V 4 bases, and 4 bases lay outside the gene matches. The CDR3 totals 14 residues. Germline-derived CDR1 and CDR2 are SGHRS and YFSETQ. The CDR3 nucleotides are TGCGCCAGCAGCGAGGACAGGATCTACAATGAGCAGTTCTTC. Translation gives CASSEDRIYNEQFF.

This chain links TRBV5-1 with TRBJ2-5, with 7 positions matching TRBD2. This CDR3 comprises 12 residues. V lost 6 bases and J lost 9; bases outside the gene matches: 8. Germline CDR1 and CDR2: SGHRS and YFSETQ. CDR3 nucleotide sequence: TGCGCCAGCACCTCGGGGGGTGGGGCCCAGTACTTC. Translated: CASTSGGGAQYF.

The rearrangement joins TRBV18 to TRBJ1-5; D perhaps matches TRBD1 (6 bases). In germline, CDR1 is KGHSH, CDR2 LQKENI. The V gene lost 3 bases and the J gene lost 7 bases, with 16 bases spanning the gap. The CDR3 has 15 amino acids. CDR3 sequence reads: CASSPPSRGGQPQHF. Written as DNA, the CDR3 is TGTGCCAGCTCACCCCCGAGCAGGGGCGGGCAGCCCCAGCATTTT.

The V gene is TRBV29-1, the J gene TRBJ1-1; D is undetermined. Trimming took 4 bases from V and 1 from J, leaving 7 bases between them. Germline V lookup: CDR1 SQVTM, CDR2 ANQGSEA. The CDR3 extends over 12 amino acids. CDR3 region: CSVVRRNTEAFF. CDR3 DNA sequence: TGCAGCGTTGTGAGGCGGAACACTGAAGCTTTCTTT.

The chain combines TRBV29-1 with TRBJ1-6; 8 bases fit TRBD1. CDR3 length: 13 amino acids. Germline-derived CDR1 and CDR2 are SQVTM and ANQGSEA. The J segment lost 5 bases and the V segment lost 6 bases, leaving 3 bases of the junction unmatched. CDR3 bases: TGCAGCGTCCAGACAGGGGATAATTCACCCCTCCACTTT. Translating it yields CSVQTGDNSPLHF. Using reference TRBV29-1 and TRBJ1-6 for the parts outside the CDR3, the full variable domain is SAVISQKPSRDICQRGTSLTIQCQVDSQVTMMFWYRQQPGQSLTLIATANQGSEATYESGFVIDKFPISRPNLTFSTLTVSNMSPEDSSIYLCSVQTGDNSPLHFGNGTRLTVT.

This rearrangement joins TRBV9 to TRBJ2-3; 7 nucleotides agree with TRBD2. V lost 3 bases, J lost 1 base, and 2 bases stayed unmatched. This CDR3 comprises 14 residues. CDR1 and CDR2 from the germline V gene are SGDLS and YYNGEE. In nucleotides, the CDR3 is TGTGCCAGCAGCGCGGGGGGAGGCACAGATACGCAGTATTTT. Its translation: CASSAGGGTDTQYF.

V usage is TRBV25-1 and J usage is TRBJ2-3; possible D gene TRBD1, 5 bases. V was trimmed by 7 bases and J by 2 bases, leaving 16 bases between them. Germline V gene sequence: CDR1 MGHDK, CDR2 SYGVNS. This CDR3 is built from 15 residues. The CDR3 sequence is CASTETGASTDTQYF. CDR3 coding DNA: TGTGCCAGCACCGAAACTGGGGCTTCCACAGATACGCAGTATTTT.

V is TRBV27 and J is TRBJ2-2, with 7 bases fitting TRBD2. The V gene's germline CDR1 is MNHEY and CDR2 SMNVEV (reference sequence). The CDR3 loop spans 17 amino acids. Losses at the gene ends were 1 base for V and 0 bases for J; bases not matched to a gene: 5. CDR3: CASSLYVSGSNTGELFF. CDR3 nucleotides: TGTGCCAGCAGTTTATATGTTAGCGGGTCGAACACCGGGGAGCTGTTTTTT.

The genes are TRBV18 and TRBJ2-5; D not resolved. The V end lost 3 bases, the J end lost 3 bases, and 11 bases lay between the germline ends. CDR1 and CDR2 from the germline V gene are KGHSH and LQKENI. This CDR3 region has 14 residues. The CDR3 region is CASSPFTGEETQYF. Written as DNA, the CDR3 is TGTGCCAGCTCACCCTTTACTGGAGAAGAGACCCAGTACTTC.

J is TRBJ2-3 and V is TRBV7-9, with a weak D call TRBD2 (6 bases). The CDR3 consists of 16 residues. The V gene lost 1 base and the J gene lost 5 bases, with 16 bases spanning the gap. The V gene's germline CDR1 is SEHNR and CDR2 FQNEAQ (reference sequence). The DNA for the CDR3 is TGTGCCAGCAGCTTAGGCGGGGAGAATCTAGGAGATACGCAGTATTTT. It encodes CASSLGGENLGDTQYF. Using reference TRBV7-9 and TRBJ2-3 for the parts outside the CDR3, the full variable domain is DTGVSQNPRHKITKRGQNVTFRCDPISEHNRLYWYRQTLGQGPEFLTYFQNEAQLEKSRLLSDRFSAERPKGSFSTLEIQRTEQGDSAMYLCASSLGGENLGDTQYFGPGTRLTVL.